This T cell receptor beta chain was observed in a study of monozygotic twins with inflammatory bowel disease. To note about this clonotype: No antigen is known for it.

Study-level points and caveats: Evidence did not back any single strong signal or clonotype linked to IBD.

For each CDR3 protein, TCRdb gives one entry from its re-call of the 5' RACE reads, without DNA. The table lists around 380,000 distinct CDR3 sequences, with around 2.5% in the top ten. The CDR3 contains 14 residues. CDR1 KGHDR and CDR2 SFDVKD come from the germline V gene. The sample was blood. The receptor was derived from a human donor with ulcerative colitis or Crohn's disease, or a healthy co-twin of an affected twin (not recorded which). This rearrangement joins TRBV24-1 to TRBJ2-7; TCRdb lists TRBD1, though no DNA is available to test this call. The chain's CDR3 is CATSDVHPRSEQYF.